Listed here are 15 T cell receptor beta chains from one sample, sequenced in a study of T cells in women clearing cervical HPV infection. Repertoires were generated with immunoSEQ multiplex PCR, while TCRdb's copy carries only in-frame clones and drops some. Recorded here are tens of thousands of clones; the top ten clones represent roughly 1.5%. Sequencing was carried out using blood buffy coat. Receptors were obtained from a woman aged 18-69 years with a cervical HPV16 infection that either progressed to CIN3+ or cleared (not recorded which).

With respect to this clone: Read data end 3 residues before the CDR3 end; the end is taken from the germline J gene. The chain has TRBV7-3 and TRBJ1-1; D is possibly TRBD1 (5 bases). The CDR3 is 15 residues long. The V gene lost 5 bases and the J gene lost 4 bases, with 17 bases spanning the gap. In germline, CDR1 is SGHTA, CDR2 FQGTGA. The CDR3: CASSPLGGLSTEAFF. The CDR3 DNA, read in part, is TGTGCCAGCAGCCCCCTCGGGGGGTTGAGCACTGAA.

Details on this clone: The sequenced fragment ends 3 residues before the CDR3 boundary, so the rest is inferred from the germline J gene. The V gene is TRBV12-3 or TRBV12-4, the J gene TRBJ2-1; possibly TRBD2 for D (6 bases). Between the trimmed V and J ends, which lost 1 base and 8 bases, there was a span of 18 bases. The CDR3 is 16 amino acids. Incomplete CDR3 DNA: TGTGCCAGCAGTTTAGTTAGTAGCGGATATACATATGAG. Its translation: CASSLVSSGYTYE. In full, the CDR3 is CASSLVSSGYTYEQFF.

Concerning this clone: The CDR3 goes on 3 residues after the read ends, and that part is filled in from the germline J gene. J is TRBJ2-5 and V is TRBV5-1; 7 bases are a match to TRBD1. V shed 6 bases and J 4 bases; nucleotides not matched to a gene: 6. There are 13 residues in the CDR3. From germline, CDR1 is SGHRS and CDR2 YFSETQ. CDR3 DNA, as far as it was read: TGCGCCAGCAACGACAGGGTCGGAGAGACC. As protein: CASNDRVGET. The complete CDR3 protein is CASNDRVGETQYF.

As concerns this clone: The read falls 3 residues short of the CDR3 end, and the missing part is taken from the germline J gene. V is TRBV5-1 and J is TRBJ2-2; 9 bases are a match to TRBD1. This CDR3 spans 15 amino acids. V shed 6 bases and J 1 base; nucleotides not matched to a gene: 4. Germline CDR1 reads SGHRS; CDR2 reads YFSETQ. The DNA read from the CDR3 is TGCGCCAGCACCGGACAGGGGATGAACACCGGGGAG. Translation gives CASTGQGMNTGE. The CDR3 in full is CASTGQGMNTGELFF.

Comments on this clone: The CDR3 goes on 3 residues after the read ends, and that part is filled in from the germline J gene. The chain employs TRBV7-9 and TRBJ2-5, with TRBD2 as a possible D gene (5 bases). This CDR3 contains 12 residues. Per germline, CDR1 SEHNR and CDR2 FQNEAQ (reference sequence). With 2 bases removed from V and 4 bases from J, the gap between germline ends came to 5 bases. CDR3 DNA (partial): TGTGCCAGCAGCTTACTAGCAGAGACC. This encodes CASSLLAET. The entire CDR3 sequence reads CASSLLAETQYF.

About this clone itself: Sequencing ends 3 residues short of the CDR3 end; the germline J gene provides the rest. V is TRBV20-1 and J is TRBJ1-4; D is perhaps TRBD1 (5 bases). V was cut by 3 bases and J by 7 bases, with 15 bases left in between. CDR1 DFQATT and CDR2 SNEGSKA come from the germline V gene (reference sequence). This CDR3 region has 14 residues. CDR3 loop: CSARGPGRGEKLFF. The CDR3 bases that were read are TGCAGTGCTAGGGGGCCCGGGAGGGGTGAAAAA.

The CDR3 bases that were read are TGTGCCAGCAGCCTAGGGAGGGGAAACATT. Protein: CASSLGRGNI. The entire CDR3 sequence reads CASSLGRGNIQYF. V is TRBV7-2 and J is TRBJ2-4, with 7 bases aligning to TRBD2. The read terminates 3 residues ahead of where the CDR3 ends, so the germline J gene completes it. CDR3 size: 13 residues. V lost 5 bases and J lost 6; bases outside the gene matches: 4. Germline CDR1 and CDR2: SGHTA and FQGNSA.

The sequenced part of the CDR3 DNA is TGTGCCAGCAGCCTCAGCCCGGGACTAGGGAACCAAGAGACG. Translation gives CASSLSPGLGNQET. The full CDR3 is CASSLSPGLGNQETQYF. The chain joins TRBV7-7 to TRBJ2-3; 8 bases are a match to TRBD2. The read terminates 3 residues before the CDR3 end, so the remaining end is supplied by the germline J gene. The CDR3 extends over 17 amino acids. The germline CDR1 and CDR2 sequences are SSHAT and FNYEAQ (reference sequence).

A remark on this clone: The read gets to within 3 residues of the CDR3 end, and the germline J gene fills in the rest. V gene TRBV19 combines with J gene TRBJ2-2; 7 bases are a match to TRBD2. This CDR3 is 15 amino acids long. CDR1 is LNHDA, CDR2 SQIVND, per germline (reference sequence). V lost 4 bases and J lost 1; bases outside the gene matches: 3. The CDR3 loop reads CASSKRGGNTGELFF. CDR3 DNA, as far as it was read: TGTGCCAGTAGTAAGCGGGGAGGGAACACCGGGGAG.

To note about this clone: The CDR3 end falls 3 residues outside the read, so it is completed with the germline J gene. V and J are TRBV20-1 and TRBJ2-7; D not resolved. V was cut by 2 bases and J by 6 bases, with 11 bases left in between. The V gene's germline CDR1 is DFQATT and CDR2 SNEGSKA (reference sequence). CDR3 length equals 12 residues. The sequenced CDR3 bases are TGCAGTGCTAGATTGTTGGGCCCCGAG. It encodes CSARLLGPE. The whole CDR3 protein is CSARLLGPEQYF.

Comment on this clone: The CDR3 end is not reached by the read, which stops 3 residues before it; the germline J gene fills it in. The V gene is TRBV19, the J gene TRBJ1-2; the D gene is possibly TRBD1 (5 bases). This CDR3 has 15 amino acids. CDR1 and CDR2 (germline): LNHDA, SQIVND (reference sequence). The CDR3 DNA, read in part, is TGTGCCAGTAGTGTCGACAGTCAGGGTGAGATGGGC. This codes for CASSVDSQGEMG. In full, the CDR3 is CASSVDSQGEMGYTF.

The sequenced CDR3 bases are TGCAGCGTTCAGACTGGGGGCCCGGAGCCC. Translated: CSVQTGGPEP. The complete CDR3 sequence is CSVQTGGPEPQHF. J is TRBJ1-5 and V is TRBV29-1; perhaps TRBD1 as D (6 bases). Read data end 3 residues before the CDR3 end; the end is taken from the germline J gene. The CDR3 has 13 residues. Trimming left V 5 bases short and J 8 bases short, with 16 bases between. CDR1 and CDR2 (germline): SQVTM, ANQGSEA.

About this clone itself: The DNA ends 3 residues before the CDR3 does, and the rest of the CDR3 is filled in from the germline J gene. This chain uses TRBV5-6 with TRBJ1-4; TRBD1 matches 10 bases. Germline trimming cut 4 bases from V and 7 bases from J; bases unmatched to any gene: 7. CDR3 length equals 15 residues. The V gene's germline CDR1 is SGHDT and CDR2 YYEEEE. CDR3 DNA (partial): TGTGCCAGCAGCGATCGACAGGGGGCAGGTGAAAAA. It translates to CASSDRQGAGEK. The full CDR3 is CASSDRQGAGEKLFF.

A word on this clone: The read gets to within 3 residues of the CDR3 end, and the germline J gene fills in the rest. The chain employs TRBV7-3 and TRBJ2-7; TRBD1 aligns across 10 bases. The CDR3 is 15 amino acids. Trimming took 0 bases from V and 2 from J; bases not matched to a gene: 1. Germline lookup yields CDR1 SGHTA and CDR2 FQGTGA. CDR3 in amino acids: CASSLTGTGAYEQYF. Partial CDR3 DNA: TGTGCCAGCAGCTTAACCGGGACAGGGGCCTACGAG.

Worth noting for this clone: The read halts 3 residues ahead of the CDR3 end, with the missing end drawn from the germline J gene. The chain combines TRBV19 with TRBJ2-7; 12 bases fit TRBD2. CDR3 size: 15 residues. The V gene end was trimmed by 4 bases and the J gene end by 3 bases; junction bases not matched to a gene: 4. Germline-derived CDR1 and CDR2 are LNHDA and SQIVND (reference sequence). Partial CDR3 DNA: TGTGCCAGTAGTAATCCTAGCGGGAGGGTCTACGAG. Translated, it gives CASSNPSGRVYE. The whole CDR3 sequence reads CASSNPSGRVYEQYF.